This TCR beta chain was captured in a study of tumor and adjacent non-tumor tissue in lung cancer (dated by TCRdb to 2017 to 2018). Regarding the complete study: Patients with adenocarcinoma (approximately 11), squamous cell carcinoma (2) and small cell lung cancer (1) were included in the cohort. The approximately 15 patients were aged roughly 31 to 85 years, included about ten men and 5 women, and had TNM stage I to III disease. Sequencing produced roughly 130 million productive TCRbeta reads in total, an average of approximately 4.5 million reads per sample. The study compared bulk TCRbeta repertoires from lung tumor tissue and matched distant non-tumor lung tissue of approximately 15 lung cancer patients. For each patient, one tumor sample and one normal lung sample were taken, giving approximately 33 paired specimens that underwent TCRbeta CDR3 sequencing.

Bulk unsorted tissue served as the source for RNA extraction, and RNA quality was assessed using a NanoDrop ND-1000 and an Agilent 2100. Newly diagnosed lung cancer patients without prior chemotherapy who had been admitted for thoracic surgery in China between August and November 2014 were enrolled as donors. The study excluded patients who had received radiotherapy or chemotherapy before or who had another cancer at the same time. Pieces of surgical tissue measuring roughly 1-2.2 cm3 were kept in RNAlater solution and stored at -80 degrees C until use. What the authors observed across the whole study: Younger patients had significantly higher TCR diversity, and higher tumor TCR diversity was associated with shorter overall and disease-free survival. Tumor tissue showed significantly higher TCR diversity (inverse Simpson) than normal lung tissue, at roughly 390 vs 170 (P = 0.0075, Mann-Whitney U test). In normal lung, the top 100 clones accounted for a significantly larger cumulative share of the repertoire than in tumor tissue. The sequencing platform is not named in the methods, and unique molecular identifiers are not mentioned. With only approximately 16 patients in the cohort, the authors noted that larger samples and more detailed clinical data are needed. Because peripheral blood was not sequenced, blood TCRbeta repertoires in the lung cancer patients of the study were not examined.

The library was generated by multiplex PCR. Instrument on record: Illumina HiSeq 2500. TCRbeta libraries were constructed through three rounds of nested PCR with primers (Table S4) according to protocols adapted from ARM-PCR. Before sequencing, PCR products of 200-500 bp were excised from the gel and purified with the QIAquick gel extraction kit. Concerning the study's data processing: Trimmomatic was used to clean the reads, FLASH merged the cleaned reads into complete CDR3 sequences, and MiTCR assigned the sequences to V(D)J germline segments. Clonal diversity was computed as the inverse Simpson's index with VDJtools. In-frame sequences without a premature stop codon were defined as productive reads. TCRdb took the public reads, trimmed them with fastp at Q25, ran MiXCR for clone calling and kept in-frame beta chains. Identical CDR3 proteins give one entry, which carries the most common genes and DNA. The V and J calls shown here were made by TCRdb, not taken from the authors' results. The sample table records about 110,000 distinct CDR3 sequences; roughly 77% of these occur just once. Roughly 35% of the sample belongs to the ten largest clones.

The CDR3 sequence holds 13 residues, the cysteine and phenylalanine included. Just the 39-base CDR3 DNA is kept, in frame starting at base 1. V is trimmed back by 11 bases and J by 1 base, and the junction contains 8 bases that no gene match accounts for. On this clonotype itself: Its antigen specificity is not known. Base-call qualities are not available, and no considerably larger clone is one nucleotide away.

The rearranged chain carries TRBV12-3 or TRBV12-4 and TRBJ2-7, with TRBD2 matching 7 junction bases. The clonotype originates from a woman aged 60 to 75 with non-small cell lung cancer. Sample: lung tumor tissue. The sequenced DNA is TGTGCCGGCATTGGGGAGGGATCCTACGAGCAGTACTTC. Translated, this gives CAGIGEGSYEQYF.